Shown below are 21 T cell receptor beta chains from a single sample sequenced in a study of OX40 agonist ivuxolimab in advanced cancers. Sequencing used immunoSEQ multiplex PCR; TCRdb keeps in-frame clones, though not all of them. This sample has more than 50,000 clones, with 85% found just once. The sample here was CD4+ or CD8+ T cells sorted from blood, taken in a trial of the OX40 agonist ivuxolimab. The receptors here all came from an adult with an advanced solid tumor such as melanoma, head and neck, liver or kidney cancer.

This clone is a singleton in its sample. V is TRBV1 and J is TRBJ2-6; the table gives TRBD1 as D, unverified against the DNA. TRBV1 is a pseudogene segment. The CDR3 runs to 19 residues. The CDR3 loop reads CTSSLSPTGSKTGANVLTF. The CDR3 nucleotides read TGCACCAGCAGCCTCAGTCCGACAGGCTCTAAGACTGGGGCCAACGTCCTGACTTTC.

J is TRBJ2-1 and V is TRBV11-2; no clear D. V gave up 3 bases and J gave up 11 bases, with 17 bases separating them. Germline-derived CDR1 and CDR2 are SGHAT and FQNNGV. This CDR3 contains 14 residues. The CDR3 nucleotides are TGTGCCAGCAGCTTGACGGATTCCCGGGTCAAGCAGTTCTTC. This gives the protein CASSLTDSRVKQFF.

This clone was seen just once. CDR3 region: CASSLVGGRQETQYF. For the CDR3, the DNA is TGTGCCAGCAGCTTGGTAGGCGGAAGGCAAGAGACCCAGTACTTC. The rearrangement links TRBV5-6 to TRBJ2-5; no clear D. Trimming stripped 0 bases from V and 2 bases from J, with 11 bases between. CDR3 length equals 15 residues. Looked up from germline, CDR1 is SGHDT and CDR2 is YYEEEE.

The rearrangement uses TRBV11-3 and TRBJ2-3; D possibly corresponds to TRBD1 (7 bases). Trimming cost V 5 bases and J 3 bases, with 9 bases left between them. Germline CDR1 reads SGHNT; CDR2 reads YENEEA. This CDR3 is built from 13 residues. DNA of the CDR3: TGTGCCAGCAGCCCAGGGGGGACAGATACGCAGTATTTT. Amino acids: CASSPGGTDTQYF.

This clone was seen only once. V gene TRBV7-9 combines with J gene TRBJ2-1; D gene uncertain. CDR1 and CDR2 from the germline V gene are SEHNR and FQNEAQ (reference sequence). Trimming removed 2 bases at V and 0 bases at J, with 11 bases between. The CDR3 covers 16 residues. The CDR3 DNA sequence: TGTGCCAGCAGCTTATCCCCTCAAAGCTCCTACAATGAGCAGTTCTTC. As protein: CASSLSPQSSYNEQFF.

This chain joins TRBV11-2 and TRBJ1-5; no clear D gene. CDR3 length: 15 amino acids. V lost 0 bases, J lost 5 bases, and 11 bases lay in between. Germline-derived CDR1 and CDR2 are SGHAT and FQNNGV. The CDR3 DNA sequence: TGTGCCAGCAGCTTAGATCATAGAGCCCATCAGCCCCAGCATTTT. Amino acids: CASSLDHRAHQPQHF.

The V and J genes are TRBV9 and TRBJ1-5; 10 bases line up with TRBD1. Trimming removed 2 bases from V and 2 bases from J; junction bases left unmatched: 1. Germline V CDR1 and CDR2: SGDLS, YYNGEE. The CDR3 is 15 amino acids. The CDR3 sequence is CASSVGTGGNQPQHF. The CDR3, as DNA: TGTGCCAGCAGCGTTGGGACAGGGGGCAATCAGCCCCAGCATTTT.

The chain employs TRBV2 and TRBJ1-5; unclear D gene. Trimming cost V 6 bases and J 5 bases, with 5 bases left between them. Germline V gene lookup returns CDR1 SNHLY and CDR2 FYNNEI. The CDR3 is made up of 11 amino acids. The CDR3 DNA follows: TGTGCCAGCAGCTCCGATCAGCCCCAGCATTTT. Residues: CASSSDQPQHF.

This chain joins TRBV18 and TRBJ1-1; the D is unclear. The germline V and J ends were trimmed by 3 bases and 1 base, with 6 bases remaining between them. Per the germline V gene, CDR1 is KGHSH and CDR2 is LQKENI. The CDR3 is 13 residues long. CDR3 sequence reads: CASSPHENTEAFF. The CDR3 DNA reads TGTGCCAGCTCACCCCACGAGAACACTGAAGCTTTCTTT.

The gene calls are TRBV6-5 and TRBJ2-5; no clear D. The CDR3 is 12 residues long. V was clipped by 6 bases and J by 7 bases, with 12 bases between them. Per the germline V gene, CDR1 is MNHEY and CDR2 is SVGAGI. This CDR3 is CASSSFTATQYF. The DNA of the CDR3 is TGTGCCAGCAGCTCTTTTACAGCGACCCAGTACTTC.

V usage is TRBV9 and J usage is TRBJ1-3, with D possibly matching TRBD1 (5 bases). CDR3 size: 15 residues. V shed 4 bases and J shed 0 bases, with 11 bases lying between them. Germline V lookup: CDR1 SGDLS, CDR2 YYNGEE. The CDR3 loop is CASSWEGISGNTIYF. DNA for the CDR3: TGTGCCAGCAGCTGGGAGGGGATCTCTGGAAACACCATATATTTT.

The CDR3: CAWSDRGSPLHF. The CDR3 bases are TGTGCCTGGAGTGACAGGGGTTCACCCCTCCACTTT. The chain uses TRBV30 and TRBJ1-6, with 7 nucleotides matching TRBD1. Trimming at V came to 1 base and at J to 9 bases, leaving 0 bases not matched to a gene. Germline V gives CDR1 GTSNPN, CDR2 SVGIG (reference sequence). The CDR3 consists of 12 residues.

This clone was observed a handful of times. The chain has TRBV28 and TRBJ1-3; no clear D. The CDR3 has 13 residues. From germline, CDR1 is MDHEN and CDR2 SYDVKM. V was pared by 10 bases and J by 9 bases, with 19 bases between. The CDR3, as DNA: TGTGCCACCCGGTCGGGCCCACGGCTCACCATATATTTT. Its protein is CATRSGPRLTIYF.

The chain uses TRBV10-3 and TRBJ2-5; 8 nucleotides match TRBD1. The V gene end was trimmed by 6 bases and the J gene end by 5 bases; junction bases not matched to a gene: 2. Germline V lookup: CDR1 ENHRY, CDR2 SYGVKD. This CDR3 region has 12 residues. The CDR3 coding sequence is TGTGCCATCAGGGGACAGGTGGAGACCCAGTACTTC. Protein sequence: CAIRGQVETQYF.

The CDR3 DNA reads as TGTGCCAGCAGCAGTGGGGGGGGGAGCAATCAGCCCCAGCATTTT. As protein: CASSSGGGSNQPQHF. The V and J genes are TRBV7-2 and TRBJ1-5, with D perhaps TRBD1 (5 bases). The V end lost 5 bases, the J end lost 1 base, and 12 bases lay between the germline ends. Germline lookup yields CDR1 SGHTA and CDR2 FQGNSA. CDR3 length: 15 amino acids.

In DNA, the CDR3 is TGTGCCAGCAGGGCTGGGGGTAGCAATCAGCCCCAGCATTTT. Amino acids: CASRAGGSNQPQHF. The genes are TRBV6-5 and TRBJ1-5; D is possibly TRBD1 (5 bases). The V end was cut by 6 bases, the J end by 0 bases, with 9 bases between. CDR1 MNHEY and CDR2 SVGAGI come from the germline V gene. The CDR3 is made up of 14 amino acids.

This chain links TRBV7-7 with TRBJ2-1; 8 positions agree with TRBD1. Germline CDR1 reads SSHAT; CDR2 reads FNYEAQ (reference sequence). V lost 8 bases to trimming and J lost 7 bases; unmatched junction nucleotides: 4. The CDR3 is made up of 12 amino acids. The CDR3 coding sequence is TGTGCCAGCGCAGGGGGCTCGAATGAGCAGTTCTTC. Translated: CASAGGSNEQFF.

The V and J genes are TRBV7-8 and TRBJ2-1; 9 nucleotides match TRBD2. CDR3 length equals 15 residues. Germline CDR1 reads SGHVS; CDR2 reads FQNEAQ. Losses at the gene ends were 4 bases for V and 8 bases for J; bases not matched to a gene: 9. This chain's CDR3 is CASSSQGREGDEQFF. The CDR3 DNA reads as TGTGCCAGCAGCTCCCAGGGGCGGGAGGGCGATGAGCAGTTCTTC.

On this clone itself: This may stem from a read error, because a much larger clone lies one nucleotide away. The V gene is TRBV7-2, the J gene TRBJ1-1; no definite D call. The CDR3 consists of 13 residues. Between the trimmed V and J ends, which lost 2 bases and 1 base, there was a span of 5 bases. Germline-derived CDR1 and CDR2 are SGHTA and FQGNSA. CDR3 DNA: TGTGCCAGCAGCTTAAGAGGGAACACTGAAGCTTTCTTT. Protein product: CASSLRGNTEAFF.

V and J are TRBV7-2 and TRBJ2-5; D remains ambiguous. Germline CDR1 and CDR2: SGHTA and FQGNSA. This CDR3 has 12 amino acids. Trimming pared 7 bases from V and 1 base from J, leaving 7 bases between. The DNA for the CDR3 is TGTGCCAGCACCCTGTTCCAAGAGACCCAGTACTTC. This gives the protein CASTLFQETQYF.

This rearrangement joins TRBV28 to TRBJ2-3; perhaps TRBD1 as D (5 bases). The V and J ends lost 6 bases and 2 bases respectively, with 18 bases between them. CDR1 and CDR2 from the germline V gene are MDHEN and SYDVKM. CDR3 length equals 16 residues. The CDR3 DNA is TGTGCCAGCAGCTCCTCCGGGCTAGGGGCCACAGATACGCAGTATTTT. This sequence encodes CASSSSGLGATDTQYF.